Below, 25 T cell receptor beta chains from the same sample are listed, as sequenced in a study of blood T cell repertoires in COVID-19. TCRdb's copy holds only in-frame clones and misses some; the assay was immunoSEQ multiplex PCR. Here the sample spans approximately 15,000 clones, roughly 78% being singletons. Sequenced: peripheral blood. Receptors originate from a man aged 60-69 years with active or convalescent COVID-19.

The chain couples TRBV4-2 to TRBJ2-5; 8 nucleotides agree with TRBD2. This CDR3 is 16 amino acids long. The V gene's germline CDR1 is LGHNA and CDR2 YNFKEQ. Trimming at V came to 1 base and at J to 0 bases, leaving 4 bases not matched to a gene. The DNA for the CDR3 is TGTGCCAGCAGCCAAGGGTCGGGGGGGTACCAAGAGACCCAGTACTTC. Translated: CASSQGSGGYQETQYF.

This chain connects TRBV2 to TRBJ1-4; tentative D call: TRBD1 (5 bases). The CDR3 is made up of 14 amino acids. Looked up from germline, CDR1 is SNHLY and CDR2 is FYNNEI. Trimming took off 6 bases at V and 4 bases at J, with 12 bases between the two ends. As DNA, the CDR3 is TGTGCCAGCAGAACCGACAGATTTAATGAAAAACTGTTTTTT. This sequence encodes CASRTDRFNEKLFF.

This chain links TRBV2 with TRBJ2-2; D is undetermined. Germline V lookup: CDR1 SNHLY, CDR2 FYNNEI. The V and J ends lost 4 bases and 2 bases respectively, with 8 bases between them. This CDR3 contains 14 residues. The CDR3 reads CASSGAVNTGELFF. In DNA form, the CDR3 reads TGTGCCAGCAGTGGGGCAGTAAACACCGGGGAGCTGTTTTTT.

The chain joins TRBV6-5 to TRBJ2-7; D possibly corresponds to TRBD1 (6 bases). With 0 bases removed from V and 0 bases from J, the gap between germline ends came to 12 bases. Germline V gene lookup returns CDR1 MNHEY and CDR2 SVGAGI. The CDR3 spans 16 residues. The CDR3 is CASSYSTRGSSYEQYF. The DNA for the CDR3 is TGTGCCAGCAGTTACTCGACCAGGGGATCCTCCTACGAGCAGTACTTC.

The rearrangement uses TRBV28 and TRBJ1-5; no firm D call. This CDR3 is 16 amino acids long. Trimming cost V 5 bases and J 5 bases, with 19 bases left between them. Per germline, CDR1 MDHEN and CDR2 SYDVKM. The CDR3 region has the DNA TGTGCCAGCAGTCCGTCCTTAGGAGGGCGGGATCAGCCCCAGCATTTT. Translating gives CASSPSLGGRDQPQHF.

V and J are TRBV7-9 and TRBJ2-7; 10 bases line up with TRBD1. Per germline, CDR1 SEHNR and CDR2 FQNEAQ (reference sequence). J lost 4 bases, V lost 5 bases, and 5 bases had no gene match. This CDR3 has 14 amino acids. This CDR3 reads CASSLTGGSYEQYF. In DNA, the CDR3 is TGTGCCAGCAGCCTGACAGGGGGCTCATACGAGCAGTACTTC.

The rearrangement joins TRBV5-4 to TRBJ2-7; maybe TRBD1 (6 bases). V was clipped by 2 bases and J by 1 base, with 10 bases between them. The CDR3 runs 14 residues. Germline CDR1 SGHNT, CDR2 YYREEE (reference sequence). Here the CDR3 reads CASSLQTGSYEQYF. DNA of the CDR3: TGTGCCAGCAGCTTACAAACAGGGTCCTACGAGCAGTACTTC.

The chain employs TRBV6-4 and TRBJ2-3; possibly TRBD1 for D (6 bases). The CDR3 is 13 amino acids. CDR1 and CDR2 from the germline V gene are MRHNA and SNTAGT. V shed 0 bases and J shed 5 bases, with 6 bases lying between them. Here the CDR3 reads CASSDSDRDTQYF. The DNA for the CDR3 is TGTGCCAGCAGTGACTCGGACAGAGATACGCAGTATTTT.

The chain employs TRBV7-3 and TRBJ1-1; 7 bases fit TRBD1. With V trimmed by 4 bases and J by 0 bases, 5 bases remained unmatched. From germline, CDR1 is SGHTA and CDR2 FQGTGA. CDR3 length: 15 residues. In DNA form, the CDR3 reads TGTGCCAGCAGCTCTCAGGGGGACTTGAACACTGAAGCTTTCTTT. Translation gives CASSSQGDLNTEAFF. Complete variable domain (other parts from reference TRBV7-3 and TRBJ1-1): GAGVSQTPSNKVTEKGKYVELRCDPISGHTALYWYRQSLGQGPEFLIYFQGTGAADDSGLPNDRFFAVRPEGSVSTLKIQRTERGDSAVYLCASSSQGDLNTEAFFGQGTRLTVV.

In DNA, the CDR3 is TGTGCCACCAGTGACCCCCCAGGGGAAGGCTACACCTTC. Amino acid sequence: CATSDPPGEGYTF. The genes are TRBV24-1 and TRBJ1-2; D may be TRBD1 (6 bases). The germline CDR1 and CDR2 sequences are KGHDR and SFDVKD. The CDR3 loop spans 13 amino acids. The ends were cut back, 4 bases at V and 8 bases at J, with 13 bases in the middle.

V usage is TRBV18 and J usage is TRBJ2-3; D gene uncertain. This CDR3 comprises 12 residues. Trimming took off 2 bases at V and 3 bases at J, with 3 bases between the two ends. Germline CDR1 and CDR2: KGHSH and LQKENI. CDR3 sequence (DNA): TGTGCCAGCTCACCAGCGACAGATACGCAGTATTTT. The encoded protein is CASSPATDTQYF.

This clone has a handful of counts. The chain combines TRBV4-1 with TRBJ2-3, with 9 bases that match TRBD1. Germline CDR1 MGHRA, CDR2 YSYEKL. V was clipped by 1 base and J by 2 bases; unmatched bases: 7. There are 17 residues in the CDR3. The CDR3 region is CASSQASGTGITDTQYF. The CDR3 DNA reads as TGCGCCAGCAGCCAAGCGTCCGGGACAGGGATCACAGATACGCAGTATTTT.

The chain recombines TRBV4-1 with TRBJ1-2; D perhaps matches TRBD1 (6 bases). Looked up from germline, CDR1 is MGHRA and CDR2 is YSYEKL. The CDR3 has 14 residues. With 0 bases removed from V and 4 bases from J, the gap between germline ends came to 9 bases. The CDR3 region is CASSQENRVYGYTF. CDR3 DNA: TGCGCCAGCAGCCAAGAAAACAGGGTCTATGGCTACACCTTC.

This clone was detected only a few times. This rearrangement joins TRBV19 to TRBJ1-2; D may be TRBD1 (5 bases). The CDR3 totals 14 residues. V dropped 4 bases and J dropped 5 bases, with 14 bases sitting between them. The germline V gene encodes CDR1 LNHDA and CDR2 SQIVND (reference sequence). This chain's CDR3 is CASSTQADSYGYTF. In DNA, the CDR3 is TGTGCCAGTAGTACCCAGGCTGACAGTTATGGCTACACCTTC.

This sequence joins TRBV28 and TRBJ2-1; 11 positions match TRBD2. CDR3 length equals 14 residues. The germline CDR1 and CDR2 sequences are MDHEN and SYDVKM. The V and J ends lost 6 bases and 8 bases, in that order; junction bases with no gene match: 6. The CDR3 protein is CASRLAGEVDEQFF. CDR3 coding DNA: TGTGCCAGCAGACTAGCGGGAGAGGTAGATGAGCAGTTCTTC.

The rearrangement uses TRBV30 and TRBJ2-1; D possibly corresponds to TRBD1 (6 bases). Germline V gene data show CDR1 as GTSNPN and CDR2 as SVGIG (reference sequence). This CDR3 is 14 amino acids long. The V gene lost 5 bases and the J gene lost 3 bases, with 14 bases spanning the gap. The CDR3 nucleotides read TGTGCCTGGGGCCAGCCAGGGGTCTACAATGAGCAGTTCTTC. Residues: CAWGQPGVYNEQFF.

The CDR3 DNA follows: TGTGCCAGCAGTTTATCCCGGACGGGAGGGACTGAAGCTTTCTTT. As protein: CASSLSRTGGTEAFF. This sequence joins TRBV28 and TRBJ1-1; D is unclear. The CDR3 runs 15 residues. V was cut by 1 base and J by 5 bases, with 14 bases left in between. Germline loops: CDR1 MDHEN, CDR2 SYDVKM.

This chain links TRBV7-9 with TRBJ1-1, with D perhaps matching TRBD1 (6 bases). V was cut by 1 base and J by 5 bases, with 20 bases left in between. The germline V gene encodes CDR1 SEHNR and CDR2 FQNEAQ (reference sequence). The CDR3 totals 17 residues. DNA for the CDR3: TGTGCCAGCAGCTTAGAACCGACAGCTCTAAGGGGGACTGAAGCTTTCTTT. Its protein is CASSLEPTALRGTEAFF.

This sequence joins TRBV28 and TRBJ2-5; D is unresolved. The CDR3 contains 11 residues. V was cut by 5 bases and J by 3 bases, with 4 bases left in between. Germline CDR1 and CDR2: MDHEN and SYDVKM. The CDR3 loop is CASSPEETQYF. The DNA of the CDR3 is TGTGCCAGCAGTCCTGAAGAGACCCAGTACTTC.

The chain employs TRBV6-5 and TRBJ1-1, with D maybe TRBD1 (6 bases). The CDR3 has 14 amino acids. The V gene lost 10 bases and the J gene lost 8 bases, with 23 bases spanning the gap. CDR1 is MNHEY and CDR2 is SVGAGI in the germline V gene. Here the CDR3 reads CATRIEQGTIEAFF. The CDR3 DNA reads TGTGCCACCAGAATCGAACAGGGTACCATAGAAGCTTTCTTT.

J is TRBJ2-5 and V is TRBV6-5; tentative D call: TRBD2 (6 bases). Germline CDR1 MNHEY, CDR2 SVGAGI. Trimming pared 5 bases from V and 5 bases from J, leaving 15 bases between. The CDR3 is 14 residues long. This CDR3 reads CASSHRTGDETQYF. In nucleotides, the CDR3 is TGTGCCAGCAGTCATAGAACGGGGGATGAGACCCAGTACTTC.

The gene calls are TRBV5-1 and TRBJ2-3, with D maybe TRBD2 (6 bases). The V gene lost 5 bases and the J gene lost 1 base, with 11 bases spanning the gap. The CDR3 consists of 14 residues. Germline V gives CDR1 SGHRS, CDR2 YFSETQ. Here the CDR3 reads CASSFSGGTDTQYF. For the CDR3, the DNA is TGCGCCAGCAGTTTTTCGGGGGGCACAGATACGCAGTATTTT.

The CDR3 loop reads CASSLTGTSGSQYNEQFF. In DNA form, the CDR3 reads TGCGCCAGCAGCTTGACCGGGACTAGCGGGAGTCAGTACAATGAGCAGTTCTTC. The chain carries TRBV5-1 and TRBJ2-1, with 14 bases matching TRBD2. The V gene end was trimmed by 1 base and the J gene end by 4 bases; junction bases not matched to a gene: 7. From germline, CDR1 is SGHRS and CDR2 YFSETQ. The CDR3 sequence is 18 residues long.

This clone has just one count. J is TRBJ1-5 and V is TRBV6-5, with 8 bases aligning to TRBD1. This CDR3 contains 15 residues. V shed 6 bases, J shed 6 bases, and the junction held 10 bases outside the gene matches. Germline CDR1 MNHEY, CDR2 SVGAGI. The CDR3: CASSRTGGMGQPQHF. The CDR3 DNA sequence: TGTGCCAGCAGCCGTACAGGGGGTATGGGTCAGCCCCAGCATTTT.

The CDR3 is CASSPPEGVNEQFF. CDR3 nucleotide sequence: TGTGCCAGCTCACCACCGGAAGGGGTCAATGAGCAGTTCTTC. The chain is built from TRBV18 and TRBJ2-1; maybe TRBD1 (5 bases). This CDR3 has 14 amino acids. Germline values: CDR1 KGHSH, CDR2 LQKENI. V was shortened by 0 bases and J by 6 bases, with 9 bases between the two germline ends.